One T cell receptor (beta chain) is described in this entry. What it recognizes is unknown. This CDR3 comprises 12 residues. CDR1 and CDR2 (germline): SGHRS, YFSETQ. The V end lost 4 bases, the J end lost 3 bases, and 8 bases lay between the germline ends. Sequencing was performed with immunoSEQ multiplex PCR; in TCRdb, only in-frame clones are kept and a portion is missing. The sample includes some 46,000 clones, over 80% seen only once; the top ten take more than 4.5%. These data are taken from a study of graft-versus-host responses after intestinal transplantation. The wider study: Transplant types were multivisceral, liver-intestinal, or isolated intestinal. Induction using anti-thymocyte globulin, followed by tacrolimus and steroids for roughly 3 years, was given to all recipients.

Study conclusions and caveats: GvH clones turned up in recipient marrow; some had shown up first in ileum or blood. Elevated graft-versus-host to host-versus-graft clonal ratios in allografts were recorded for patients with graft-donor T cell macrochimerism.

The clonotype comes from a human patient who received an intestinal transplant, so some T cells may come from the graft donor. The rearrangement joins TRBV5-1 to TRBJ2-7; the D is unclear. The input for sequencing was PBMCs, taken around 820 days after a first intestinal transplant, on the day of a second. In DNA, the CDR3 is TGCGCCAGCAGCCCTGAACGCTACGAGCAGTACTTC. It yields the protein CASSPERYEQYF.